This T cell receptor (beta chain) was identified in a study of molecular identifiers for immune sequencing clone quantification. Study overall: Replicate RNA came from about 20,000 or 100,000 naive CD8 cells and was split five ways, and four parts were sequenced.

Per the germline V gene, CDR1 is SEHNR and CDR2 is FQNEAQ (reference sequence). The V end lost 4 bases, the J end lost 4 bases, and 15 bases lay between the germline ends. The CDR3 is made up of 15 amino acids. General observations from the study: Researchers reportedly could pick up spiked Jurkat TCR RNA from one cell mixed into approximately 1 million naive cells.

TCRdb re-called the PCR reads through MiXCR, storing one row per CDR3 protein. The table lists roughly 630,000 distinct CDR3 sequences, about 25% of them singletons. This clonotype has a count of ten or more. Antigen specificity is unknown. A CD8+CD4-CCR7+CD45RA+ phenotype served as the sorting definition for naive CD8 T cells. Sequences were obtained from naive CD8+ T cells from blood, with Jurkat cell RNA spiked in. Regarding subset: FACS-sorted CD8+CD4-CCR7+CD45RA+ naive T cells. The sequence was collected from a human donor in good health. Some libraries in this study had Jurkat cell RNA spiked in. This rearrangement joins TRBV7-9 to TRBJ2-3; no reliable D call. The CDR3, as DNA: TGTGCCAGCAGCTCCAACCTACGAGAGTCAGATACGCAGTATTTT. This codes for CASSSNLRESDTQYF.